The entry that follows covers one T cell receptor beta chain sequence. Its antigen is as yet unknown. This entry is derived from a study of T cell responses to AZD1222 COVID-19 vaccine. The CDR3 runs to 15 residues. Germline V gene data show CDR1 as LNHDA and CDR2 as SQIVND (reference sequence). Unmatched junction bases numbered 8, after V lost 4 bases and J lost 4 bases. This table comes from immunoSEQ multiplex PCR, and its TCRdb copy is limited to in-frame clones, with some not included. This repertoire shows about 110,000 clones, 87% found once; its top ten account for roughly 5.2%. Regarding the study as a whole: At baseline, just a handful of AZD1222 recipients tested seropositive. A mostly white British donor set with more females was recruited, and clonal diversity was possibly underestimated. Nearly half of spike-specific TCRs reportedly target variant regions that are unmutated in the B.1.351 and B.1.1.7 variants.

The input for sequencing was peripheral blood, taken on day 0 of AZD1222 vaccination. The TCR comes from an adult in good health. This chain links TRBV19 with TRBJ1-2; 8 nucleotides match TRBD1. The CDR3 loop is CASSTGTGNLYGYTF. The CDR3 nucleotides are TGTGCCAGTAGTACGGGGACAGGTAACCTCTATGGCTACACCTTC.